This T cell receptor (beta chain) was captured in a study of blood T cells in healthy people across ages. Combining a sample-barcoded 5' primer with a J-beta primer mix, a second PCR ran for about 7 to 12 cycles. TCRdb redid the calling of the 5' RACE reads with MiXCR, one entry per CDR3 protein. This table holds roughly 1,000,000 distinct CDR3 sequences, 20% to 25% found once. The junction had 10 bases not matched to a gene; V was cut back by 6 bases and J by 0 bases. Looked up from germline, CDR1 is SQVTM and CDR2 is ANQGSEA. This CDR3 region has 16 residues. For this clonotype: Its target is not known.

Findings and caveats of the study: Calculation of diversity from one million T cells yielded estimates considered to be underestimates. In long-lived donors, naive CD4+ cell counts and diversity exceeded those of aged donors.

This same sample was also taken into another study, of T cells of mothers and their children. From that second work: Healthy Caucasian mothers, a few in number, and their six children were the donors.

The clonotype was recovered from a girl aged 2 to 9 in good health. Sequenced input: blood. The rearrangement uses TRBV29-1 and TRBJ2-1; 8 bases match TRBD2. The DNA for the CDR3 is TGCAGCGTCGGCACTAGCGGACCGAGCTCCTACAATGAGCAGTTCTTC. Protein sequence: CSVGTSGPSSYNEQFF.